This TCR beta chain originates from a study of blood T cell repertoires in COVID-19. Trimming took off 2 bases at V and 2 bases at J, with 12 bases between the two ends. This CDR3 has 16 amino acids. The V gene's germline CDR1 is PRHDT and CDR2 FYEKMQ (reference sequence). Sequencing was performed with immunoSEQ multiplex PCR; in TCRdb, only in-frame clones are kept and a portion is missing. The table records fewer than 450,000 clones, 88% of them present only once. This sequence was found in a young woman who had recovered from COVID-19. The sequencing sample was made of PBMCs or T cells enriched from blood (not recorded which). V and J are TRBV13 and TRBJ2-2, with D possibly matching TRBD2 (7 bases). The CDR3 sequence: CASSLRGGYNTGELFF. The CDR3 nucleotides read TGTGCCAGCAGCTTAAGGGGGGGCTATAACACCGGGGAGCTGTTTTTT.